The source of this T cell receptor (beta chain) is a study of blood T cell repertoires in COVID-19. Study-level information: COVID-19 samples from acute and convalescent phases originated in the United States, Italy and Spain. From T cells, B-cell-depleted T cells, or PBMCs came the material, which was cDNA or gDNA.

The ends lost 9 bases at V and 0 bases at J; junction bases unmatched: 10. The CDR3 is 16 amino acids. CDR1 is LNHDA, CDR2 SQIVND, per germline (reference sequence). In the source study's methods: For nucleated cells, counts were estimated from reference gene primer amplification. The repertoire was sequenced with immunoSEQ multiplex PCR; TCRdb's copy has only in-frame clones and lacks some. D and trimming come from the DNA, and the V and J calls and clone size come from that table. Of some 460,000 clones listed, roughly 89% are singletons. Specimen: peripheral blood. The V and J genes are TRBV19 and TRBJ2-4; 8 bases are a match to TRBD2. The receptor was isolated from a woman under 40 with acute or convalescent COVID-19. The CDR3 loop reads CASRDRGGGAKNIQYF. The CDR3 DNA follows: TGTGCCAGCCGCGACCGGGGGGGAGGAGCCAAAAACATTCAGTACTTC.